The clone carrying this TCR beta chain was seen at least ten times. The antigen is unknown. These data belong to a study of T cells in Graves' hyperthyroidism and ophthalmopathy. Regarding the study as a whole: Among clonotypes expanded in thyroid above 0.001, most were also found in blood.

Amplification of TCR beta CDR3 regions was performed using RNA transcripts as template. The study used the HTBI primer set for a first-round RT-PCR of the TCR CDR3. One entry per CDR3 protein, called by TCRdb with MiXCR from the multiplex PCR reads. The table includes roughly 800,000 distinct CDR3 sequences, about 38% detected once. The receptor comes from a man between 18 and 35 years old with Graves' hyperthyroidism. Sequenced material: blood.

The CDR3, as DNA: TGTGCCAGCAGTGGGCAGTCTAACACCGGGGAGCTGTTTTTT. Its translation is CASSGQSNTGELFF. This sequence joins TRBV2 and TRBJ2-2; D is unresolved. Looked up from germline, CDR1 is SNHLY and CDR2 is FYNNEI. This CDR3 has 14 residues. The V end was cut by 4 bases, the J end by 2 bases, with 8 bases between.